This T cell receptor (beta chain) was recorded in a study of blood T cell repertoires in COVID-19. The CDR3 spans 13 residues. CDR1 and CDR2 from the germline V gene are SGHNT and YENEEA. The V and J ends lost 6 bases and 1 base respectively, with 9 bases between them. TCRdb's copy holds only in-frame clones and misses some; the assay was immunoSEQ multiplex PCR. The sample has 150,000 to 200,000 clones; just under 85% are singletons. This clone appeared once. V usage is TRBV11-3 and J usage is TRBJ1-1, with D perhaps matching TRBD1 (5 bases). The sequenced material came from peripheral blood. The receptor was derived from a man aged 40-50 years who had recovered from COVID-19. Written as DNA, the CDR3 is TGTGCCAGCAGACAGGTACAGAACACTGAAGCTTTCTTT. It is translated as CASRQVQNTEAFF.